The T cell receptor (beta chain) under discussion was sequenced for a study of cytomegalovirus exposure and HLA in healthy donors. Primers: 60 Vbeta forward and 13 Jbeta reverse. The repertoire was sequenced with immunoSEQ multiplex PCR; TCRdb's copy has only in-frame clones and lacks some. The table has 95,000 to 150,000 clones, around 80% seen once; the top ten hold about 2.5%. Germline assignment: CDR1 LNHDA and CDR2 SQIVND (reference sequence). This CDR3 comprises 11 residues. The ends were cut back, 3 bases at V and 5 bases at J, with 4 bases in the middle. Participants comprised healthy donors of bone marrow.

The chain joins TRBV19 to TRBJ1-1; the D is unclear. Sequencing input: PBMCs. The TCR originated in a woman in her 40s in good health and CMV-seropositive. The CDR3 region is CASSMRTEAFF. The CDR3 nucleotides read TGTGCCAGTAGTATGAGGACTGAAGCTTTCTTT. The whole variable domain, filled in from reference TRBV19 and TRBJ1-1, reads DGGITQSPKYLFRKEGQNVTLSCEQNLNHDAMYWYRQDPGQGLRLIYYSQIVNDFQKGDIAEGYSVSREKKESFPLTVTSAQKNPTAFYLCASSMRTEAFFGQGTRLTVV.